What follows describes a single TCR beta chain. These data are taken from a study of blood T cell repertoires in COVID-19. Study information: Both acute and convalescent COVID-19 samples were obtained from the United States, Italy and Spain. The analysed material was cDNA or gDNA that came from T cells, B-cell-depleted T cells, or PBMCs.

The junction had 14 bases not matched to a gene; V was cut back by 3 bases and J by 7 bases. The CDR3 loop spans 17 amino acids. Germline V gene data show CDR1 as PRHDT and CDR2 as FYEKMQ (reference sequence). Original methodology: For nucleated cells, counts were estimated from reference gene primer amplification. TCRdb keeps only in-frame clones here, not all; method: immunoSEQ multiplex PCR. V and J calls and clone size follow that table, whereas D and trimming were derived from the DNA. The sample carries roughly 80,000 clones, 80% to 90% recorded once. The receptor's source is a man aged 45-65 years with active COVID-19. J is TRBJ1-4 and V is TRBV13; 7 bases are shared with TRBD1. Specimen: peripheral blood. The CDR3 loop is CASSLAKGAGWSEKLFF. The CDR3 DNA reads as TGTGCCAGCAGCTTGGCCAAGGGGGCAGGGTGGAGTGAAAAACTGTTTTTT.